The subject of this entry is one T cell receptor beta chain. This clone was seen a few times. What this receptor recognizes is not known. No quality values exist for individual bases; no much larger clone is one base distant. Using the deep immunoSEQ assay, multiplex PCR amplified TCR CDR3 regions from genomic DNA. For each cell subset, the extracted genomic DNA was distributed evenly across all wells of several immunoSEQ 96-well plates, and each plate served as one replicate. For sorted subsets, roughly 200 ng of genomic DNA, equivalent to 30,000 or so T cell genomes, went into each replicate PCR. The purified libraries were quantified using a Qubit 3.0 fluorometer, sized with a Bioanalyzer 2100, and then quantified again using the KAPA Library Quantification kit. Every immunoSEQ 96-well plate was sequenced on a dedicated single-read 150-cycle Illumina NextSeq 550 flow cell. In the paper's pipeline: Because the immunoSEQ output held only junctional sequences and lacked quality scores, the filtering could not match the filtering applied to full-length reads. To assign V/J genes and CDR3, sequences were annotated using PyIR, a Python wrapper for IgBLAST v1.9, with IMGT germline references. Reads were removed for weak V/J assignments (E-value above 1e-6), missing CDR3, stop codons, out-of-frame junctions, or ambiguous translated residues. V3J clonotypes were defined as sequences sharing an identical inferred V gene, J gene, and CDR3 amino acid sequence. The percentage overlap between two repertoires was calculated by dividing the number of shared unique clonotypes by the size of the smaller repertoire. Three approaches were used to assess repertoire richness: RTK rarefaction, the Chao1 estimator, and Recon v2.1 estimates of unobserved clonotypes. Generation probabilities for all TCRbeta clonotypes obtained by the gDNA method from a few donors were computed using OLGA. Held by TCRdb, this immuneACCESS table contains in-frame sequences only and omits some clones. Under half of the omission traces to an unresolved V gene where checked; the cause of the rest is unknown. D and trimming come from the DNA, and the V and J calls and clone size come from that table. This sample gives 780,000 or so clones in total; over 55% of them show up just once. Under 2% of the sample is in the top ten clones.

The donors were healthy, HIV-negative adults with no recently reported acute infections or vaccinations. Every donor was a Caucasian adult residing in Nashville, Tennessee, USA. Magnetic negative selection was used to enrich CD4+ T cells, after which naive cells were positively selected on CD45RA and the negative fraction became the memory subset. After blood collection by leukapheresis, PBMCs were isolated using Ficoll-Histopaque density gradient centrifugation and then cryopreserved in the vapor phase of liquid nitrogen. Analytical flow cytometry was used to check the purity and quantity of every magnetically sorted T cell population. Genomic DNA was isolated from each sorted fraction and quantified by UV absorbance on a Nanodrop 2000c. This sample was taken from a study of shared clonotypes between healthy human individuals (dated by TCRdb to about 2020). With respect to the entire study: A couple of women and three men aged 18 to 49 years were included in the cohort. Per donor, three plates each were used for CD4 naive and CD4 memory, two for CD8 naive, and one for CD8 memory. The study deeply sequenced blood TCR repertoires of about 5 healthy adults to estimate repertoire size and the extent of clonotype sharing between individuals. Different laboratories and diverse techniques were used to prepare libraries and sequence TCR repertoires, to increase sequencing depth and limit assay-specific biases. Between about 0.8 and 9.5 billion PBMCs per donor were obtained by leukapheresis.

Looking up the germline V gene yields CDR1 SGHRS and CDR2 YFSETQ. A distance of 9 bases separates the germline ends of V and J, which lose 4 bases and 5 bases respectively. The CDR3 contains 12 residues, cysteine and phenylalanine counted. Just CDR3 DNA is preserved here, 36 bases in frame from base 1. Here is what the overall study found, with its caveats: Pairwise subsampling led to the expectation that sequencing depth would affect the degree of clonotype sharing among donors. Naive subsets generally had larger estimated clonotype richness than memory subsets. The genetic and exposure-history diversity represented was limited by the small number of donors. Sampling was restricted to blood, and TCR repertoires in tissue are likely to differ from TCR repertoires in blood. Sharing across several donors was observed for around 5% of naive CD4, over 3% of naive CD8, 2% to 2.5% of memory CD4, and about 0.4% of memory CD8 clonotypes. Even with the large sequencing depth, rarefaction of the sorted-subset datasets indicated that sequencing was incomplete. Compared with non-shared clonotypes, the clonotypes found in all four sorted-subset donors had higher generation probabilities.

Material: memory CD4+ T cells sorted from blood. Read against the paper, the sample's cell subset or site label means: CD45RA-negative fraction. The V gene is TRBV5-1 and the J gene is TRBJ2-5; 6 matching bases give a weak D call of TRBD1. The TCR sequence derives from a woman aged 25 to 39 in good health. The nucleotides read TGCGCCAGCAGCGAAACAGGGGAGACCCAGTACTTC. This encodes CASSETGETQYF. The full variable domain, with segments outside the CDR3 supplied by the reference TRBV5-1 and TRBJ2-5 proteins, appears as KAGVTQTPRYLIKTRGQQVTLSCSPISGHRSVSWYQQTPGQGLQFLFEYFSETQRNKGNFPGRFSGRQFSNSRSEMNVSTLELGDSALYLCASSETGETQYFGPGTRLLVL.